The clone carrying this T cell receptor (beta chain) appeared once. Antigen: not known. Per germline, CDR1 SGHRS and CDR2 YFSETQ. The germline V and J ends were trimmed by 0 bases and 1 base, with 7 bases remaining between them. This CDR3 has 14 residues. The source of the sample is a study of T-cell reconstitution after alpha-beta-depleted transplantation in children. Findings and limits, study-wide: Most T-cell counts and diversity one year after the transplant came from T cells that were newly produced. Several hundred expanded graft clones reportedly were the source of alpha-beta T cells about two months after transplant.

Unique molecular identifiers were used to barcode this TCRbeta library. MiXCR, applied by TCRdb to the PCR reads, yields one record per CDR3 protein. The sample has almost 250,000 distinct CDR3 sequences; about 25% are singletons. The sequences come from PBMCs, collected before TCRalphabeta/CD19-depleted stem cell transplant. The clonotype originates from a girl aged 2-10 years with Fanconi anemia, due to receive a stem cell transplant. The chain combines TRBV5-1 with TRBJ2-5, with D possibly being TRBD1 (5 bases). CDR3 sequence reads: CASSLDQGQETQYF. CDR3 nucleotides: TGCGCCAGCAGCTTGGATCAGGGCCAAGAGACCCAGTACTTC.